The entry that follows covers one T cell receptor (beta chain) sequence. This clonotype was found many times. What antigen it recognizes has not been identified. No qualities accompany the bases; no much larger clone lies one base away. The TCR beta CDR3 regions were amplified from RNA transcripts. A first-round RT-PCR of the TCR CDR3 used the HTBI primer set with the Qiagen OneStep RT-PCR kit. The libraries were constructed in a second round of multiplex PCR and then size-selected and purified. The libraries were sequenced on an Illumina HiSeq2000 using paired-end 100 bp reads. As for the original processing: SOAPnuke was used to process the raw data, removing reads that contained adapters or uncalled bases, had a mean Phred below 15, or lacked an exact match to the constant primer or identifier. High-quality paired reads were merged using COPE v1.2.5, and each unique nucleotide sequence was defined as a clonotype. Clonotypes were aligned to IMGT TRBV, TRBD and TRBJ reference segments using MiTCR v1.1. The analysis was restricted to V-J combinations with a frequency above 0.0001, which together covered 99% to 99.2% of the repertoires. The TCS score was defined as the ratio of F50 (clonal expansion) to E x V (chaos), calculated using BLOSUM62-based TCRdist between CDR3 peptides within each V-J. Welch's t-statistics and random forest reduced several hundred V-J features to about 13, which were used in a naive Bayes classifier (R e1071). TCRdb reprocessing: public reads trimmed at Q25 with fastp, clones called with MiXCR, in-frame beta chains kept. Records with the same CDR3 protein are collapsed into one entry carrying the most frequent genes and DNA. V and J calls and clone size were set by TCRdb, not the authors. The sample data list some 460,000 distinct CDR3 sequences, and 15% to 18% of these were observed just once. The ten largest account for over 7.5% of the sample.

The data derive from a study of T cells in Graves' hyperthyroidism and ophthalmopathy (dated by TCRdb to between 2019 and 2020). About the investigation overall: Peripheral blood was sampled at the time of initial diagnosis, prior to any treatment. Once sampling was done, hyperthyroidism patients were given methimazole at a starting dose of 30 mg daily, whereas ophthalmopathy patients were given high-dose intravenous methylprednisolone. The paper describes TCR Vbeta CDR3 sequencing of 135 peripheral blood samples, made up of around 41 ophthalmopathy patients, around 78 hyperthyroidism patients and some 17 progressor patients. For training and testing, the roughly 100 patients in the discovery cohort were randomly divided in a 7:3 ratio. In more than 5 Graves' hyperthyroidism patients, the study also compared T-cell repertoires from thyroid tissue with T-cell repertoires from blood. An independent validation cohort of 18 to 20 hyperthyroidism patients and some 15 patients who later progressed to ophthalmopathy tested prospective prediction of ophthalmopathy. To identify distinguishing TCR V-J signatures, a discovery cohort of 90 to 100 patients was used, comprising approximately 40 with Graves' ophthalmopathy and some 57 with stable Graves' hyperthyroidism.

Study-wide conclusions, independent of this receptor: Blood samples also contained most of the expanded thyroid clonotypes (frequency above 0.001), which suggests that blood repertoires may reflect thyroid immune responses. No statistical method was used to fix the sample size in advance, and group allocation was not hidden from the investigators. A 13 V-J signature model separated ophthalmopathy from stable hyperthyroidism, with 87.88% sensitivity and about 81% specificity in cross-validation and 80%/75% in testing. In validation, the model predicted progression to ophthalmopathy with 55% to 71% sensitivity and 72% to 75% specificity, a median of about 6 months before onset.

Graves' hyperthyroidism was defined as stable when no progression to ophthalmopathy occurred over 18 months of follow-up. Hyperthyroidism patients were aged 18 to 65 years and newly diagnosed, with disease duration of less than 2 months. Patients with uncontrolled infections, other autoimmune diseases, pregnancy or lactation were excluded. Diagnoses were established on the basis of clinical symptoms, serum thyroxine and TRAb, thyroid ultrasound, and orbital computed tomography. PBMCs were separated from roughly 9.3 ml of fresh peripheral blood using Ficoll-Paque density gradient centrifugation. Total RNA was extracted with Trizol reagent, and quality was checked on an Agilent 2100 Bioanalyzer. V lost 5 bases and J lost 9 bases; the stretch between them is 21 bases long. The CDR3 has 14 amino acids, counting the end cysteine and phenylalanine. Only the CDR3 DNA is retained, 42 bases long and in frame from the first base. Sequences DFQATT (CDR1) and SNEGSKA (CDR2) are obtained from the germline V gene (reference sequence).

The sample was blood. The TCR originated in a young woman with Graves' hyperthyroidism. The chain joins TRBV20-1 to TRBJ2-3; the D gene is perhaps TRBD1, from 6 matching bases. The CDR3 protein is CSAPQSDRTWTQYF. The DNA is TGCAGTGCTCCGCAGAGCGACAGGACATGGACGCAGTATTTT.